This TCR beta chain emerged from a study of cytomegalovirus exposure and HLA in healthy donors. In the PCR, 60 Vbeta and 13 Jbeta primers were used. Produced via immunoSEQ multiplex PCR; TCRdb's table is partial and in-frame only. This table holds over 150,000 clones, 77% found once. Findings and limits, study-wide: It was reported that TCR beta sequences correctly inferred the HLA-A and HLA-B alleles for most subjects. Researchers left out some V segments, among them TRBV6-2 and TRBV6-3, as indistinguishable. Upon later analysis, HLA-associated TCR beta chains proved more clonally expanded than other, equally common chains. A later analysis linked some 17,000 TCR beta sequences to HLA alleles at 0.05 false discovery rate.

Trimming took off 3 bases at V and 2 bases at J, with 15 bases between the two ends. Germline V gene sequence: CDR1 SQVTM, CDR2 ANQGSEA. This CDR3 is built from 15 residues. Points on this clone: Its cognate antigen is unknown.

Sequenced material: PBMCs. The V and J genes are TRBV29-1 and TRBJ2-3; D is perhaps TRBD2 (6 bases). The receptor's source is a woman between 35 and 50 years old in good health and CMV-seropositive. The CDR3 loop is CSVERLDHPTDTQYF. CDR3 DNA sequence: TGCAGCGTTGAGAGACTAGATCACCCCACAGATACGCAGTATTTT.